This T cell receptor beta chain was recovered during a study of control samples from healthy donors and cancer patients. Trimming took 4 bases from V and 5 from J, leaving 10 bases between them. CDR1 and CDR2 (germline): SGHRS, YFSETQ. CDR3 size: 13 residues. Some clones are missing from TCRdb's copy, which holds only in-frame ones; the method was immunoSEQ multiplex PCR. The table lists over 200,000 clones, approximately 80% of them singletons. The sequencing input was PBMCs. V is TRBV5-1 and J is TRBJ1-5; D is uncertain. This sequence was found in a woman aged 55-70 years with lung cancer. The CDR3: CASSPIPDQPQHF. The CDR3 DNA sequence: TGCGCCAGCAGCCCTATCCCGGATCAGCCCCAGCATTTT.